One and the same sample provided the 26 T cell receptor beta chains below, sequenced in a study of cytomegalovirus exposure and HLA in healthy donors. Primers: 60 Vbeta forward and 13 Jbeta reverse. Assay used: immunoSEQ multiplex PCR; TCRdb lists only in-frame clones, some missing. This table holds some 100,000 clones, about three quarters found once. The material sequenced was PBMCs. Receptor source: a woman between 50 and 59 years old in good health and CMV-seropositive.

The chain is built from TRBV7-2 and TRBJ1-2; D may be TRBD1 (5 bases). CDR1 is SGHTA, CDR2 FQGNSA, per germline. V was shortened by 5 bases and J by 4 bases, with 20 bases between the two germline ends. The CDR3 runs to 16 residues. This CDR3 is CASSQNARTGSYGYTF. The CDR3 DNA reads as TGTGCCAGCAGCCAGAATGCTCGAACAGGAAGCTATGGCTACACCTTC.

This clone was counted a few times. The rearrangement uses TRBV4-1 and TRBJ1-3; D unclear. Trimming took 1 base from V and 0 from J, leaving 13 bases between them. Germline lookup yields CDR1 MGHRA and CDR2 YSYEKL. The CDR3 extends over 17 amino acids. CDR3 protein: CASSQAPTVNSGNTIYF. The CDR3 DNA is TGCGCCAGCAGCCAAGCCCCGACTGTGAACTCTGGAAACACCATATATTTT.

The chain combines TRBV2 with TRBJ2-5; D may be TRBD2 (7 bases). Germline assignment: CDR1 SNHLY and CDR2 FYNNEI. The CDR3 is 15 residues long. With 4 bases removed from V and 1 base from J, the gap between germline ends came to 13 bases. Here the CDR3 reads CASSVRGARQETQYF. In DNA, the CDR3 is TGTGCCAGCAGTGTACGGGGGGCTCGCCAAGAGACCCAGTACTTC.

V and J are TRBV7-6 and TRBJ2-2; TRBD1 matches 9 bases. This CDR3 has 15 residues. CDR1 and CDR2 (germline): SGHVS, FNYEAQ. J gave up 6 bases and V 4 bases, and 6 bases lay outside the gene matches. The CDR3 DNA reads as TGTGCCAGCAGCTCGAGACAGGGGGGTTCCGGGGAGCTGTTTTTT. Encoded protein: CASSSRQGGSGELFF.

CDR3 in amino acids: CASSLVPSGNREQFF. The CDR3 DNA is TGTGCCAGCAGCTTAGTGCCTAGCGGGAACAGAGAGCAGTTCTTC. The chain has TRBV7-2 and TRBJ2-1; 9 positions agree with TRBD2. CDR1 SGHTA and CDR2 FQGNSA come from the germline V gene. The CDR3 consists of 15 residues. The V gene end was trimmed by 1 base and the J gene end by 10 bases; junction bases not matched to a gene: 8.

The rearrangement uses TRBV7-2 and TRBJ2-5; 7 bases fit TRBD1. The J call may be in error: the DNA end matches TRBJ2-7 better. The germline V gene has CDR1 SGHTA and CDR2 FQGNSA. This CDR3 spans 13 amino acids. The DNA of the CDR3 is TGTGCCAGCAGTGGGACAGTTTCCTACGAGCAGTACTTC. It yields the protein CASSGTVSYEQYF.

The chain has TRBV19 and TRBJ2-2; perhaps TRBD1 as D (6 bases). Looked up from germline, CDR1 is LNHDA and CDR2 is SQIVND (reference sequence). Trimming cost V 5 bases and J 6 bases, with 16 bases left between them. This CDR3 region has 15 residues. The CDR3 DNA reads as TGTGCCAGTAGTCCCCGCTCACAGGGAGCCGGGGAGCTGTTTTTT. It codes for CASSPRSQGAGELFF.

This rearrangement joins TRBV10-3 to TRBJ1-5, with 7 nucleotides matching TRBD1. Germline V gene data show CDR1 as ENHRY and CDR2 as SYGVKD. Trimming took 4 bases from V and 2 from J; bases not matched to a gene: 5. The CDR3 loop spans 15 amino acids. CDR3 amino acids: CAISAGQDGNQPQHF. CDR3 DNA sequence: TGTGCCATCAGTGCAGGACAGGACGGCAATCAGCCCCAGCATTTT.

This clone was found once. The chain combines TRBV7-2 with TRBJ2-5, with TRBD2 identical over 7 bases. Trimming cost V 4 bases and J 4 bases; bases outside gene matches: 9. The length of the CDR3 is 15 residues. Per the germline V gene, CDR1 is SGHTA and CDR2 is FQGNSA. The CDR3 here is CASSYGGTIGETQYF. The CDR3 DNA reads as TGTGCCAGCAGCTACGGCGGGACTATTGGAGAGACCCAGTACTTC. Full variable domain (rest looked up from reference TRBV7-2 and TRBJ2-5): GAGVSQSPSNKVTEKGKDVELRCDPISGHTALYWYRQSLGQGLEFLIYFQGNSAPDKSGLPSDRFSAERTGGSVSTLTIQRTQQEDSAVYLCASSYGGTIGETQYFGPGTRLLVL.

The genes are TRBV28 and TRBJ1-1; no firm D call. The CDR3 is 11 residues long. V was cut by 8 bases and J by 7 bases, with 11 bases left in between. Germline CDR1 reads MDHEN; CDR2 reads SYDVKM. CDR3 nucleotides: TGTGCCAGCCGCAAGAGAATTGAAGCTTTCTTT. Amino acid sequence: CASRKRIEAFF.

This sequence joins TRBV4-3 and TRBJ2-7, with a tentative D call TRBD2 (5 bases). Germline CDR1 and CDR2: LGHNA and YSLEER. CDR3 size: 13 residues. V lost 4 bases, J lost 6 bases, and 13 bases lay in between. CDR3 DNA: TGCGCCAGCAGCCTTGGCGGGTATTCCGAGCAGTACTTC. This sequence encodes CASSLGGYSEQYF.

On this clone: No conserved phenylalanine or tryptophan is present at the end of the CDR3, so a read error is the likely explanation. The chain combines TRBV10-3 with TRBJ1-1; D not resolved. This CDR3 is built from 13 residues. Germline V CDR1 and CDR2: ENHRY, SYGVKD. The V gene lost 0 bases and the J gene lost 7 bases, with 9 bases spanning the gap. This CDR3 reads CAISESITYEAFL. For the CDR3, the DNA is TGTGCCATCAGTGAGTCGATAACCTATGAAGCTTTCCTT.

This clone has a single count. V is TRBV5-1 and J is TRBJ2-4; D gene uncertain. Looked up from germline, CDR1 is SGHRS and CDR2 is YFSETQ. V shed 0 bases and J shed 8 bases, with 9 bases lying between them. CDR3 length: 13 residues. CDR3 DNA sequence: TGCGCCAGCAGCTTGGACGCAGTGGACATTCAGTACTTC. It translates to CASSLDAVDIQYF. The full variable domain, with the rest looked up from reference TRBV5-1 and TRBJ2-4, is KAGVTQTPRYLIKTRGQQVTLSCSPISGHRSVSWYQQTPGQGLQFLFEYFSETQRNKGNFPGRFSGRQFSNSRSEMNVSTLELGDSALYLCASSLDAVDIQYFGAGTRLSVL.

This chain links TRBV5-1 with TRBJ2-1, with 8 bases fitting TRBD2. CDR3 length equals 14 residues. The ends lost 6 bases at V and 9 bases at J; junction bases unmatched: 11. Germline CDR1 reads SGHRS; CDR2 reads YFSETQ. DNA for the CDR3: TGCGCCAGCAACCGGGGGGGGGAGGGTGCTGAGCAGTTCTTC. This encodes CASNRGGEGAEQFF.

Written as DNA, the CDR3 is TGTGCCAGCAACGCCCCCAAGCGGACAGATACGCAGTATTTT. Protein sequence: CASNAPKRTDTQYF. The chain carries TRBV28 and TRBJ2-3; maybe TRBD2 (5 bases). Trimming took off 7 bases at V and 3 bases at J, with 14 bases between the two ends. Germline CDR1 is MDHEN and CDR2 is SYDVKM. There are 14 residues in the CDR3. The full variable domain, its missing parts supplied by reference TRBV28 and TRBJ2-3, is DVKVTQSSRYLVKRTGEKVFLECVQDMDHENMFWYRQDPGLGLRLIYFSYDVKMKEKGDIPEGYSVSREKKERFSLILESASTNQTSMYLCASNAPKRTDTQYFGPGTRLTVL.

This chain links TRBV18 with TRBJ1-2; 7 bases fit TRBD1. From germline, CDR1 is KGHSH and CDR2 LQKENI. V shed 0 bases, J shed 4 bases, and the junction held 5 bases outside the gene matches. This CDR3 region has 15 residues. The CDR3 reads CASSPPGQPSYGYTF. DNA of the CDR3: TGTGCCAGCTCACCACCGGGACAGCCTAGCTATGGCTACACCTTC.

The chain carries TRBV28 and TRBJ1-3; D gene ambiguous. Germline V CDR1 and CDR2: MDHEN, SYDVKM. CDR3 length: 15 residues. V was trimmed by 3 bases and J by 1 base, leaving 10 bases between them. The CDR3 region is CASSFSGGSGNTIYF. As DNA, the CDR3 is TGTGCCAGCAGTTTCTCAGGAGGGTCTGGAAACACCATATATTTT.

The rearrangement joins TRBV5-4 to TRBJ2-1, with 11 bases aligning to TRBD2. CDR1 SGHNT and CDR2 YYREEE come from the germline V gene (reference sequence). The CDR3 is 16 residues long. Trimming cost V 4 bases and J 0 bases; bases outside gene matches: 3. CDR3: CASSQGLADSYNEQFF. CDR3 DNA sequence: TGTGCCAGCAGCCAGGGACTAGCGGACTCCTACAATGAGCAGTTCTTC. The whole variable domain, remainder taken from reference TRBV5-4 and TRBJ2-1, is ETGVTQSPTHLIKTRGQQVTLRCSSQSGHNTVSWYQQALGQGPQFIFQYYREEENGRGNFPPRFSGLQFPNYSSELNVNALELDDSALYLCASSQGLADSYNEQFFGPGTRLTVL.

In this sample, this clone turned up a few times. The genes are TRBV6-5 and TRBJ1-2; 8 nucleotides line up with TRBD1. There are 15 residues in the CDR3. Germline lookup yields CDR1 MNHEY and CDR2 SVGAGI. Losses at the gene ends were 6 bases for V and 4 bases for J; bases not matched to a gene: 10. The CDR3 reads CASSLGQGEVYGYTF. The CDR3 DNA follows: TGTGCCAGCAGCCTTGGACAGGGAGAGGTCTATGGCTACACCTTC.

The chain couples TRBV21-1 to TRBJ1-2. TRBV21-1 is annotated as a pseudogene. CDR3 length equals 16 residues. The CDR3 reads CAAIPTVDGTNYGYTF. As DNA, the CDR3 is TGTGCCGCTATACCGACTGTGGACGGGACTAACTATGGCTACACCTTC.

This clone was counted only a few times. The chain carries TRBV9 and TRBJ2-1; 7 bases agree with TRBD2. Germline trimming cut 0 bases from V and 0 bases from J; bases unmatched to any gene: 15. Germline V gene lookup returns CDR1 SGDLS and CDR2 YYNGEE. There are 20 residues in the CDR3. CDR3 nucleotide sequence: TGTGCCAGCAGCGTAGCAGGACTAGGAGGGCCCGAGAGCTCCTACAATGAGCAGTTCTTC. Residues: CASSVAGLGGPESSYNEQFF.

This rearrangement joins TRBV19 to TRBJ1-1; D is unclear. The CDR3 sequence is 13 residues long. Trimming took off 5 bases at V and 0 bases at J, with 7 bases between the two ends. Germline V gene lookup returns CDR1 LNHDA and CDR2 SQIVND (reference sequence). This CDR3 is CASSLSMNTEAFF. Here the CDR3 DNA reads TGTGCCAGTAGTCTTAGTATGAACACTGAAGCTTTCTTT.

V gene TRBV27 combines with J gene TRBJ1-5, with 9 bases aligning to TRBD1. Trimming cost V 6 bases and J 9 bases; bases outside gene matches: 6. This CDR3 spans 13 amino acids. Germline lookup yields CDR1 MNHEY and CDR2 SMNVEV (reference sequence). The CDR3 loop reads CASSAGQGLPQHF. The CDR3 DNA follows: TGTGCCAGCAGCGCCGGACAGGGGCTGCCCCAGCATTTT.

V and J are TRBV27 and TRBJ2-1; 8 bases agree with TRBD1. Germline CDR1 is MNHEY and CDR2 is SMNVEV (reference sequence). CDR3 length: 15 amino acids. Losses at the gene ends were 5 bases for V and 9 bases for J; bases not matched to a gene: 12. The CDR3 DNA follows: TGTGCCAGCAGTCTGACAGGGGCTCCCTTCGGTGAGCAGTTCTTC. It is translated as CASSLTGAPFGEQFF.

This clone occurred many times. CDR3 in amino acids: CASSHSRETGTLFF. DNA of the CDR3: TGCGCCAGCAGCCATAGTCGGGAGACAGGGACACTGTTTTTT. The gene calls are TRBV4-3 and TRBJ1-4, with 7 bases fitting TRBD1. V dropped 3 bases and J dropped 13; count of bases not matched to a gene: 11. Germline CDR1 LGHNA, CDR2 YSLEER. The CDR3 sequence is 14 residues long.

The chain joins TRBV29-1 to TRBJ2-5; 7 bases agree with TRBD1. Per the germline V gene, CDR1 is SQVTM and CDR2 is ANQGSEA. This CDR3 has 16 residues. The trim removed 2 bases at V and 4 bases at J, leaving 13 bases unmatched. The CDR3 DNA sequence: TGCAGCGTTGAATGGGGGTACGAGGGGGCAGGAGAGACCCAGTACTTC. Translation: CSVEWGYEGAGETQYF.